Included here is one TCR beta chain sequence, with context. The antigen remains unidentified. This entry belongs to a study of cytomegalovirus exposure and HLA in healthy donors. Study findings and constraints: For cytomegalovirus status, the classifier reportedly gave diagnoses with high specificity and sensitivity.

CDR3 length: 18 residues. CDR1 and CDR2 from the germline V gene are SGDLS and YYNGEE. The ends lost 4 bases at V and 0 bases at J; junction bases unmatched: 8. PCR employed 60 Vbeta and 13 Jbeta primers. Sequenced by immunoSEQ multiplex PCR; TCRdb stores in-frame clones only, minus some. The sample includes about 40,000 clones, about 50% of them seen just once. Sequencing input: PBMCs. The chain carries TRBV9 and TRBJ2-3, with 13 bases fitting TRBD2. This TCR came from a human donor in good health. The CDR3 DNA reads as TGTGCCAGCAGCCCAACTAAGACTAGCGGGGGGAGCACAGATACGCAGTATTTT. It encodes CASSPTKTSGGSTDTQYF.